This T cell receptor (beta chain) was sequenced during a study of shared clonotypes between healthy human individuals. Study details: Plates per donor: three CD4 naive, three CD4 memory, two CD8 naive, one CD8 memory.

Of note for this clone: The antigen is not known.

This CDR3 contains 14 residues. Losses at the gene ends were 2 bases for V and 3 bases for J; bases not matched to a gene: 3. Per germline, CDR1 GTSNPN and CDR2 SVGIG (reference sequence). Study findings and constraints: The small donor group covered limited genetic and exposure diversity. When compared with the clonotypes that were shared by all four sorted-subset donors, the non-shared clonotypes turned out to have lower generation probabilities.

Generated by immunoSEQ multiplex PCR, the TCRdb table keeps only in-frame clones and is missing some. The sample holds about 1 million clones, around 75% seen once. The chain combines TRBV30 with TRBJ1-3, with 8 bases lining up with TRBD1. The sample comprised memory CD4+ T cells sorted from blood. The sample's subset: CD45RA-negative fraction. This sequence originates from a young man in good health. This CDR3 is CAWSNDRGGNTIYF. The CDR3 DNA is TGTGCCTGGAGTAACGACAGGGGTGGAAACACCATATATTTT.